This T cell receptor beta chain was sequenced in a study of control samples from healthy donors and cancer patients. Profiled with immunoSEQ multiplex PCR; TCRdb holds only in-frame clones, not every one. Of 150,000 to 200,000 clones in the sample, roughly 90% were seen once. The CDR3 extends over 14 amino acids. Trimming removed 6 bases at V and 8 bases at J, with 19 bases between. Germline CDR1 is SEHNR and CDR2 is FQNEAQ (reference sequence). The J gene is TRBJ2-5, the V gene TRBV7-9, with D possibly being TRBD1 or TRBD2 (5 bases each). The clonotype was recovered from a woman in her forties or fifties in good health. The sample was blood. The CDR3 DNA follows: TGTGCCAGCAGTCTCGGGACCTTCGGGGAAACCCAGTACTTC. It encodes CASSLGTFGETQYF.